This T cell receptor (beta chain) comes out of a study of metastatic and nonmetastatic thyroid tumors. All patients reached thyroid surgery having received no treatment beforehand. Per the authors' pipeline: Building a distant-metastasis classifier for papillary thyroid cancer drew on CDR3 differences across clinicopathological groups. Using MiXCR, TCRdb re-called clones from the PCR reads. These V and J calls are TCRdb output, not the study's own analysis. The sample consists of about 21,000 clones, about 16% of them appearing once. This clone was counted at least ten times. Its target is not known. Trimming removed 5 bases from V and 4 bases from J, with 20 bases in between. From germline, CDR1 is SGHVS and CDR2 FQNEAQ. The CDR3 consists of 16 residues. Study conclusions and caveats: Reportedly, malignant thyroid tumors had significantly higher TCR beta diversity than benign nodules, in blood and tumor.

The rearrangement links TRBV7-8 to TRBJ1-1; D is perhaps TRBD1 (5 bases). Input material: blood. The origin of this receptor is a male donor with papillary thyroid cancer or a benign thyroid nodule (not recorded which). Some clones in this sample may be carry-over from other donors' samples. The CDR3 DNA reads as TGTGCCAGCAGCCGTCGCGGGGGAATAAAAGTCACTGAAGCTTTCTTT. Residues: CASSRRGGIKVTEAFF. Supplemented by reference TRBV7-8 and TRBJ1-1, the full variable domain reads GAGVSQSPRYKVAKRGQDVALRCDPISGHVSLFWYQQALGQGPEFLTYFQNEAQLDKSGLPSDRFFAERPEGSVSTLKIQRTQQEDSAVYLCASSRRGGIKVTEAFFGQGTRLTVV.